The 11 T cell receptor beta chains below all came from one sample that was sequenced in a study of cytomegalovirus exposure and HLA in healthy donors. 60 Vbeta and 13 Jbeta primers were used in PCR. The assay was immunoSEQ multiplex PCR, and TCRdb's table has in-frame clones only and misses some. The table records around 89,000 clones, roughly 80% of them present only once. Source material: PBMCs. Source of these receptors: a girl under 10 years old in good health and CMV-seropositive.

In DNA form, the CDR3 reads TGCGCCAGCAGCCAAGGTGGGCTTAGCGGGACCCAGTACTTC. Translation gives CASSQGGLSGTQYF. The chain uses TRBV4-3 and TRBJ2-5; D is perhaps TRBD2 (6 bases). From germline, CDR1 is LGHNA and CDR2 YSLEER. Trimming took 1 base from V and 7 from J, leaving 13 bases between them. This CDR3 comprises 14 residues.

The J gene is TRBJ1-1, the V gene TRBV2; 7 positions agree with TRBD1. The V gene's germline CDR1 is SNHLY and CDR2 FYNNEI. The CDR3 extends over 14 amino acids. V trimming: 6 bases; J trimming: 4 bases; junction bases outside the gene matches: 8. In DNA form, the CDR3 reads TGTGCCAGCAGAGGGACAGCGGGTGGCACTGAAGCTTTCTTT. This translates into CASRGTAGGTEAFF.

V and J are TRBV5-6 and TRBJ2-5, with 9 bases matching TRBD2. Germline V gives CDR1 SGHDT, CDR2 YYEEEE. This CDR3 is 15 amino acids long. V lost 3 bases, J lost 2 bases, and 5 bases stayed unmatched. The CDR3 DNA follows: TGTGCCAGCAGCTGGCAGACTAGCGGACAAGAGACCCAGTACTTC. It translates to CASSWQTSGQETQYF.

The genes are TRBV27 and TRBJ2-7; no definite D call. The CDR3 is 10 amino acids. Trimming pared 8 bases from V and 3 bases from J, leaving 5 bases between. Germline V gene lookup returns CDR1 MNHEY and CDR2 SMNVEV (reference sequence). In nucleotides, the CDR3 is TGTGCCAGCGGAGACTACGAGCAGTACTTC. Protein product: CASGDYEQYF.

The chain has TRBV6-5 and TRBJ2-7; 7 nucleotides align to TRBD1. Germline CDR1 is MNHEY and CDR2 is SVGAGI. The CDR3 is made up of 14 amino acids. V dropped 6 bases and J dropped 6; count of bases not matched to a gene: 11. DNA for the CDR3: TGTGCCAGCAGGAAGACAGGGCTCAGGAGCGAGCAGTACTTC. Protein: CASRKTGLRSEQYF.

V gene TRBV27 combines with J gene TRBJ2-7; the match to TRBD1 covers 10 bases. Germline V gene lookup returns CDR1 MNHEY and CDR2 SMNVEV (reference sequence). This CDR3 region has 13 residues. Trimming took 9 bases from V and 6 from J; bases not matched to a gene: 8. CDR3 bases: TGTGCCAGTTTTCGGACAGGGGGGACCGAGCAGTACTTC. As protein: CASFRTGGTEQYF.

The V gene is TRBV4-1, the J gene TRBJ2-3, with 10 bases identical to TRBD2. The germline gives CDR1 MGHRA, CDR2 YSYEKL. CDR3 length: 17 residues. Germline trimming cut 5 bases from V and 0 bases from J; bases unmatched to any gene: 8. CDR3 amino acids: CASSKLLAGFSTDTQYF. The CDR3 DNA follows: TGCGCCAGCAGCAAGCTACTAGCGGGATTTAGCACAGATACGCAGTATTTT.

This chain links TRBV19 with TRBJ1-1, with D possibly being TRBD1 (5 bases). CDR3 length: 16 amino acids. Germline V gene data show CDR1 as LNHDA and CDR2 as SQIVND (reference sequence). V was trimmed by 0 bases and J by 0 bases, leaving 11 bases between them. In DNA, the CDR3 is TGTGCCAGTAGTATAGATCCCTCAGGGATGAACACTGAAGCTTTCTTT. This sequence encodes CASSIDPSGMNTEAFF.

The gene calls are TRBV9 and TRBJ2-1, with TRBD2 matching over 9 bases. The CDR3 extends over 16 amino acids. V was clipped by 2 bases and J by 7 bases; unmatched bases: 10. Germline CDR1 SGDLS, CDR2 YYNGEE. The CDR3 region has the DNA TGTGCCAGCAGCGTGGGATTCGCGGGAGGGCCAAATGAGCAGTTCTTC. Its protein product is CASSVGFAGGPNEQFF.

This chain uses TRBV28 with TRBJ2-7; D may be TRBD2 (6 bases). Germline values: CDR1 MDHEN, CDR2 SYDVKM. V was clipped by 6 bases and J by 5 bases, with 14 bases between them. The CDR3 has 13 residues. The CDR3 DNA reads TGTGCCAGCAGCAATGGACGGGAGCACGAGCAGTACTTC. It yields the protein CASSNGREHEQYF.

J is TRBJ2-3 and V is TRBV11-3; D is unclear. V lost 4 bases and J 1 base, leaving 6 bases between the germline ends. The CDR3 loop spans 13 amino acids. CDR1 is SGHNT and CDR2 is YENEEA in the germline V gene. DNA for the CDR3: TGTGCCAGCAGCTCCCAGGGCACAGATACGCAGTATTTT. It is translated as CASSSQGTDTQYF.